The count of the clone carrying this T cell receptor beta chain is one. The germline V gene encodes CDR1 SGHTA and CDR2 FQGNSA. The CDR3 covers 13 residues. Trimming cost V 2 bases and J 5 bases, with 7 bases left between them. These data are taken from a study of blood T cell repertoires in COVID-19. The overall study: Samples of COVID-19 (acute and convalescent) were obtained from the United States, Italy and Spain.

The protocol was immunoSEQ multiplex PCR, while the TCRdb copy is restricted to in-frame clones and leaves out a portion. The table records roughly 200,000 clones, 85% of them present only once. Sample: peripheral blood. The clonotype comes from a woman aged 80 or older with acute or convalescent COVID-19. The chain employs TRBV7-2 and TRBJ1-5, with D uncertain. CDR3 nucleotides: TGTGCCAGCAGCTTACTATCCGATCAGCCCCAGCATTTT. As protein: CASSLLSDQPQHF.